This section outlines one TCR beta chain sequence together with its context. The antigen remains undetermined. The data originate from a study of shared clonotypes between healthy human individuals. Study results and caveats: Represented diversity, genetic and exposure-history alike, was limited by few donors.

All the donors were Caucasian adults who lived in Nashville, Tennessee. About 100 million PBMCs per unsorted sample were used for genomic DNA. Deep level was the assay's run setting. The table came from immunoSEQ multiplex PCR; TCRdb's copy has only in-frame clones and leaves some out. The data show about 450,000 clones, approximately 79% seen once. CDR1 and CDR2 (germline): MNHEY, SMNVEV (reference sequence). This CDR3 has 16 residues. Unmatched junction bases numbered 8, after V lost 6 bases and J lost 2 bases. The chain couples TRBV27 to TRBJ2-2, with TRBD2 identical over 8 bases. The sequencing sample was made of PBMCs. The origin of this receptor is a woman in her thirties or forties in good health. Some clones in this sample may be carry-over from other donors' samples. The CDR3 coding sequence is TGTGCCAGCAGCCCAAGAACTAGCGGCAACACCGGGGAGCTGTTTTTT. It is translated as CASSPRTSGNTGELFF.